The present entry profiles one TCR beta chain with its context. Some 200,000 CFSE-labeled responder cells were plated with some 200,000 irradiated, violet-dye-labeled stimulator cells. The data were produced by immunoSEQ multiplex PCR, yet TCRdb's version contains in-frame clones alone and is incomplete. In the table there are roughly 20,000 clones, 35% to 50% of which are singletons. The source of the sample is a study of graft-versus-host responses after intestinal transplantation. The CDR3 sequence is 14 residues long. Germline CDR1 reads SGHTA; CDR2 reads FQGNSA. Trimming left V 5 bases short and J 0 bases short, with 11 bases between.

The clonotype comes from a human patient who was an organ donor for intestinal transplantation. Sequences were derived from alloreactive CD8+ T cells from a mixed lymphocyte reaction culture, sampled before transplantation. Stated subset: CFSE-low proliferating T cells sorted from approximately 6-day pre-transplant mixed lymphocyte reaction (GvH or HvG direction). The rearrangement joins TRBV7-2 to TRBJ2-7; D is ambiguous. The CDR3 protein is CASSPPDGSYEQYF. In DNA, the CDR3 is TGTGCCAGCAGCCCTCCGGACGGCTCCTACGAGCAGTACTTC.